This T cell receptor (beta chain) was identified during a study of T cell responses to AZD1222 COVID-19 vaccine. General study points: Spike-specific TCRs gained breadth and depth after people received two AZD1222 doses. Among spike-specific TCRs, nearly half reportedly target unmutated variant regions. It was only a handful of AZD1222 recipients who were seropositive at baseline. Repertoires were collected only later (after the peak T cell response had occurred).

Germline CDR1 LNHNV, CDR2 YYDKDF (reference sequence). V lost 0 bases, J lost 2 bases, and 9 bases lay in between. The CDR3 is made up of 15 amino acids. Concerning this clone itself: Its antigen remains unknown.

Assay used: immunoSEQ multiplex PCR; TCRdb lists only in-frame clones, some missing. The sample records approximately 110,000 clones, about nine tenths being singletons. The sequences come from peripheral blood, collected on day 0 of AZD1222 vaccination. The J gene is TRBJ2-3, the V gene TRBV15; D may be TRBD2 (6 bases). This receptor was taken from an adult in good health. The DNA for the CDR3 is TGTGCCACCAGCAGAGATAGACTAGACACAGATACGCAGTATTTT. Translated: CATSRDRLDTDTQYF.